This is a list of T cell receptor beta chains from one sample in a study of T cell repertoires in cytomegalovirus infection. TCRdb reprocessed the reads with MiXCR, giving one entry per CDR3 protein. The sample includes 150,000 to 190,000 distinct CDR3 sequences, 23% of them seen just once. Material: PBMCs. The receptor source for this set is a human donor in good health (CMV status not recorded). Some clones in this sample may be carry-over from other donors' samples. CDR3s include the opening cysteine and the closing phenylalanine or tryptophan. D genes are given only for firm matches. Clone size is not always given. Where it is, it says once, few, many or a class for expanded clones.

CDR3 length,clone size,V gene,J gene,D gene,CDR3 protein,CDR3 DNA
13,few,TRBV6-5,TRBJ1-1,-,CASKRIQNTEAFF,TGTGCCAGCAAAAGGATCCAGAACACTGAAGCTTTCTTT
11,-,TRBV7-2,TRBJ2-7,-,CASSLFLEQYF,TGTGCCAGCAGCTTATTTCTCGAGCAGTACTTC
11,few,TRBV24-1,TRBJ2-1,-,CATSDSGYEFF,TGTGCCACCAGTGATTCGGGTTACGAGTTCTTC
14,-,TRBV24-1,TRBJ2-3,-,CATSDQPRTDTQYF,TGTGCCACCAGTGACCAACCGAGGACGGATACGCAGTATTTT
15,-,TRBV11-2,TRBJ1-5,TRBD1,CASSLTGGYNQPQHF,TGTGCCAGCAGCTTGACAGGGGGTTACAATCAGCCCCAGCATTTT
17,many,TRBV6-5,TRBJ2-3,TRBD1,CASKAGQGSSFTDTQYF,TGTGCCAGCAAGGCGGGACAGGGCAGTTCCTTCACAGATACGCAGTATTTT
14,few,TRBV20-1,TRBJ2-7,TRBD2,CSAGQLAGGPEQYF,TGCAGTGCTGGGCAACTAGCGGGAGGGCCCGAGCAGTACTTC
16,few,TRBV15,TRBJ1-5,-,CATSRTPRGRVQPQHF,TGTGCCACCAGCAGAACCCCGCGGGGGCGCGTTCAGCCCCAGCATTTT
14,few,TRBV24-1,TRBJ2-7,TRBD1,CATSNPDRAYEQYF,TGTGCCACCAGTAACCCGGACAGGGCCTACGAGCAGTACTTC
15,-,TRBV12-3/TRBV12-4,TRBJ1-2,-,CASSPGRFGSIGYTF,TGTGCCAGCAGTCCAGGTCGATTTGGGTCTATTGGCTACACCTTC
14,few,TRBV6-2/TRBV6-3,TRBJ1-1,-,CASSYTGWGTEAFF,TGTGCCAGCAGTTATACAGGGTGGGGCACTGAAGCTTTCTTT
17,many,TRBV7-2,TRBJ1-2,-,CASSLSQGYPLNYGYTF,TGTGCCAGCAGCTTAAGTCAGGGATACCCCCTCAACTATGGCTACACCTTC
16,many,TRBV7-2,TRBJ2-3,-,CASSSLRGLSTDTQYF,TGTGCCAGCAGCTCACTCCGGGGCCTTAGCACAGATACGCAGTATTTT
14,-,TRBV2,TRBJ2-1,TRBD2,CASRTSGSYNEQFF,TGTGCCAGCAGGACTAGCGGCTCCTACAATGAGCAGTTCTTC
15,few,TRBV6-6,TRBJ1-3,-,CASKEDRSSGNTIYF,TGTGCCAGCAAAGAGGACCGTAGCTCTGGAAACACCATATATTTT
13,few,TRBV4-1,TRBJ2-5,TRBD1,CASSWDSEETQYF,TGCGCCAGCAGCTGGGACAGCGAAGAGACCCAGTACTTC
14,few,TRBV19,TRBJ2-7,-,CASSIRGQFYEQYF,TGTGCCAGTAGTATAAGGGGACAATTCTACGAGCAGTACTTC
14,-,TRBV24-1,TRBJ1-2,-,CATSDPGANYGYTF,TGTGCCACCAGTGACCCTGGGGCTAACTATGGCTACACCTTC
12,few,TRBV28,TRBJ2-7,-,CASSLWDYEQYF,TGTGCCAGCAGTTTATGGGACTACGAGCAGTACTTC
16,few,TRBV20-1,TRBJ2-7,TRBD2,CSATLAGAPGVYEQYF,TGCAGTGCCACTCTAGCGGGGGCTCCGGGGGTCTACGAGCAGTACTTC
15,many,TRBV10-3,TRBJ2-7,TRBD1,CAISDPQGNRYEQYF,TGTGCCATCAGTGATCCACAGGGGAATCGGTACGAGCAGTACTTC
12,few,TRBV7-9,TRBJ2-5,-,CASTDLRETQYF,TGTGCCAGCACCGATCTACGGGAGACCCAGTACTTC
14,few,TRBV6-5,TRBJ2-2,-,CASTRQANTGELFF,TGTGCCAGCACCCGACAAGCGAACACCGGGGAGCTGTTTTTT
14,-,TRBV28,TRBJ2-3,-,CASSPHPRGDTQYF,TGTGCCAGCAGTCCACACCCACGGGGGGATACGCAGTATTTT
14,many,TRBV7-8,TRBJ2-7,-,CASSPPGVAYEQYF,TGTGCCAGCAGCCCCCCCGGGGTAGCCTACGAGCAGTACTTC
15,-,TRBV7-8,TRBJ2-2,TRBD1,CASSPRQGAPGELFF,TGTGCCAGCAGCCCCCGACAGGGAGCCCCCGGGGAGCTGTTTTTT
15,many,TRBV7-8,TRBJ2-7,TRBD2,CASSLRTSGGYEQYF,TGTGCCAGCAGCCTAAGGACTAGCGGGGGTTACGAGCAGTACTTC
14,many,TRBV7-2,TRBJ1-1,-,CASSSPVRGTEAFF,TGTGCCAGCAGCTCCCCAGTGAGGGGCACTGAAGCTTTCTTT
12,few,TRBV29-1,TRBJ2-1,-,CRVGGLRNEQFF,TGCAGGGTGGGGGGTTTAAGGAATGAGCAGTTCTTC
13,few,TRBV28,TRBJ1-2,-,CASSMDRNYGYTF,TGTGCCAGCAGTATGGACCGAAACTATGGCTACACCTTC
16,-,TRBV6-6,TRBJ2-7,TRBD2,CASSTREGGPSYEQYF,TGTGCCAGCAGTACTCGGGAGGGCGGCCCGAGCTACGAGCAGTACTTC
13,many,TRBV7-9,TRBJ1-2,-,CASSLEQNYGYTF,TGTGCCAGCAGCTTAGAACAGAACTATGGCTACACCTTC
13,many,TRBV7-2,TRBJ1-3,TRBD1,CASSAGGGNTIYF,TGTGCCAGCAGCGCAGGGGGTGGAAACACCATATATTTT
13,-,TRBV20-1,TRBJ2-3,TRBD1,CRAGTGPTDTQYF,TGCAGAGCCGGGACAGGCCCCACAGATACGCAGTATTTT
13,many,TRBV2,TRBJ2-7,-,CASNGVSPYEQYF,TGTGCCAGCAATGGTGTCAGTCCCTACGAGCAGTACTTC
15,-,TRBV7-8,TRBJ2-2,-,CASSLLGANTGELFF,TGTGCCAGCAGCTTATTGGGGGCGAACACCGGGGAGCTGTTTTTT
16,many,TRBV7-8,TRBJ2-1,-,CASSLASTSSYNEQFF,TGTGCCAGCAGCTTAGCTTCCACCTCGTCCTACAATGAGCAGTTCTTC
15,many,TRBV7-9,TRBJ2-1,-,CASSLSRRTNNEQFF,TGTGCCAGCAGCTTAAGTCGGCGGACAAACAATGAGCAGTTCTTC
16,many,TRBV7-2,TRBJ2-3,-,CASSLSRGTKQDTQYF,TGTGCCAGCAGCTTAAGTAGGGGGACTAAACAAGATACGCAGTATTTT
16,many,TRBV7-2,TRBJ2-5,TRBD2,CASSSSRLAGKETQYF,TGTGCCAGCAGCTCCTCTCGACTAGCGGGAAAAGAGACCCAGTACTTC
17,few,TRBV4-3,TRBJ2-5,TRBD1,CASSQDPAGGLQETQYF,TGCGCCAGCAGCCAAGATCCGGCAGGGGGCCTTCAAGAGACCCAGTACTTC
16,few,TRBV7-2,TRBJ2-7,TRBD2,CASSLRSSGSLYEQYF,TGTGCCAGCAGCTTAAGATCTAGCGGGAGCCTTTACGAGCAGTACTTC
17,many,TRBV7-2,TRBJ2-1,-,CASSAFGAGLLYNEQFF,TGTGCCAGCAGCGCCTTTGGGGCGGGCCTCCTATACAATGAGCAGTTCTTC
15,few,TRBV7-3,TRBJ1-1,-,CASSLNAEVNTEAFF,TGTGCCAGCAGCTTAAACGCGGAGGTGAACACTGAAGCTTTCTTT
16,-,TRBV4-1,TRBJ2-1,TRBD2,CASTPGGAGGPTEQFF,TGTGCCAGCACCCCGGGGGGAGCGGGAGGGCCGACTGAGCAGTTCTTC
16,many,TRBV12-3/TRBV12-4,TRBJ2-7,-,CASSFSPSRAGYEQYF,TGTGCCAGCAGTTTTTCGCCATCGCGGGCAGGGTACGAGCAGTACTTC
17,-,TRBV3-1,TRBJ1-3,-,CASSQDSGRSSGNTIYF,TGTGCCAGCAGCCAAGACTCGGGACGGAGCTCTGGAAACACCATATATTTT
14,-,TRBV28,TRBJ2-2,-,CASSFRLNTGELFF,TGTGCCAGCAGTTTCAGACTAAACACCGGGGAGCTGTTTTTT
13,many,TRBV7-8,TRBJ1-1,-,CASSLAPNTEAFF,TGTGCCAGCAGCTTAGCCCCGAACACTGAAGCTTTCTTT